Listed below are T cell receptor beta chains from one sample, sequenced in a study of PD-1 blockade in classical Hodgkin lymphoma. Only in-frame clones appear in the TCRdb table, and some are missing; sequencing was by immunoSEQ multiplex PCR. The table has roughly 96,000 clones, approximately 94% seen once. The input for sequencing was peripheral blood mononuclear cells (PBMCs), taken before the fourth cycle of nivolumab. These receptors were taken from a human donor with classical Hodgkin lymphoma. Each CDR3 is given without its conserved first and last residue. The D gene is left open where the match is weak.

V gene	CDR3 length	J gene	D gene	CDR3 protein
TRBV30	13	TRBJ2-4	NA	AWSTQTPGGYIQY
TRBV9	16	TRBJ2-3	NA	ASRPYHHREGDTDTQY
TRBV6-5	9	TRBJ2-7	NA	ASTELGEQY
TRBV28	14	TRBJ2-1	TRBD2	ASSLTSGRIYNEQF
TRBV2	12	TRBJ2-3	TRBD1	ASVKGQGTDTQY
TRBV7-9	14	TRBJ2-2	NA	ASTSKRLLGTGELF
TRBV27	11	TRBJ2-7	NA	ASRFQGTYEQY
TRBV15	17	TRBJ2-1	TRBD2	ATSRDYRPGLAGEGEQF
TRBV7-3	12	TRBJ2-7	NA	ASSLRSGSYEQY
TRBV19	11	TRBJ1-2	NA	ASSPTGGYGYT
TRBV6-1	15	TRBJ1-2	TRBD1	ASSGAYQGAGVYGYT
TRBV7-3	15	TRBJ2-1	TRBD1	ASSSMGTGASYNEQF
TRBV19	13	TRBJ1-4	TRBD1	ASSASGGDLEKLF
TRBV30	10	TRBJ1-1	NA	AWSGGKTEAF
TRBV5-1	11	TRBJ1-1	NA	ASSFRDASEAF
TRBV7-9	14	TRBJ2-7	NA	ASSLSGGSFSYEQY
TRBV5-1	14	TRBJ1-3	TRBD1	ASSLSGPGGENTIY
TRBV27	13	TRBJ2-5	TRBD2	ASSLSGSIQETQY
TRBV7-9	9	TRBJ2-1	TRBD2	ASSFGLAGL
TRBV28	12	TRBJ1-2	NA	ASRWRGGSYGYT
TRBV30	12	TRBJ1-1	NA	AWSRAREGTEAF
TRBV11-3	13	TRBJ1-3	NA	ASSLTGSSGNTIY
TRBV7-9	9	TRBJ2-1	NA	ASSASWEQF
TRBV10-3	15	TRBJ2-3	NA	AIKWQGPEASTDTQY
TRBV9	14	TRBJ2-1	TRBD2	ASSSGGGRARDEQF
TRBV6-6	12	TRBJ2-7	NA	ASSYQDSSYEQY
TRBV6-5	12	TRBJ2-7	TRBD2	ASNTGLASEEQY
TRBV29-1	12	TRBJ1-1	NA	SAMSGRVNTEAF
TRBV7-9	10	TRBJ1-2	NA	ASSSGMVGYT
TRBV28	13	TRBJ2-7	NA	ASRGWGESLYEQY
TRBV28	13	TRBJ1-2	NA	ASTRAGSWNYGYT
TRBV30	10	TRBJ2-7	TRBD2	AISGGGYEQY
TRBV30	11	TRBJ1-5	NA	AWSGGVAQPQH
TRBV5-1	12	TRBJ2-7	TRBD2	ASSLERGGYEQY
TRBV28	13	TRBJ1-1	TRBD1	ASKRGTGGNTEAF
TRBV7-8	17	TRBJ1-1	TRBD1	ASSLGYPGQLTPNTEAF
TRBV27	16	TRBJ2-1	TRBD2	ASIRKTGTRAAYNEQF
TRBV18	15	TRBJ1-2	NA	ASSPFLNREAGHGYT
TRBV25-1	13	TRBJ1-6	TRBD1	ASSEGTGGLSPLH
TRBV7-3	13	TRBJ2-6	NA	ASSFRNSGANVLT
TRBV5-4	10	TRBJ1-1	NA	ASSPEATEAF
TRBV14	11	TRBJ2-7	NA	ASSQGWTYEQY
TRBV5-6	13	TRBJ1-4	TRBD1	ASSLWQGAREKLF
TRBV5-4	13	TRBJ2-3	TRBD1	ASSPPGQFTDTQY
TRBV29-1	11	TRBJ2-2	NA	SVNGADTGELF
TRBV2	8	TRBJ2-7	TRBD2	ASRGGEQY
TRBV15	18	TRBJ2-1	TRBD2	ATSRVPFGTAGTSGNEQF
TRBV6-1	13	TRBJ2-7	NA	ASSGQSRVVNEQY
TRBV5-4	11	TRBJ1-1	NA	ASSLGGGTEAF
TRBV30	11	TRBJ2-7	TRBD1	AWSGQAAYEQY
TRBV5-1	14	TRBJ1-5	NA	ASSLGGKGDSQPQH
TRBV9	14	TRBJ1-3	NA	ASSVGAGSMRNTIY